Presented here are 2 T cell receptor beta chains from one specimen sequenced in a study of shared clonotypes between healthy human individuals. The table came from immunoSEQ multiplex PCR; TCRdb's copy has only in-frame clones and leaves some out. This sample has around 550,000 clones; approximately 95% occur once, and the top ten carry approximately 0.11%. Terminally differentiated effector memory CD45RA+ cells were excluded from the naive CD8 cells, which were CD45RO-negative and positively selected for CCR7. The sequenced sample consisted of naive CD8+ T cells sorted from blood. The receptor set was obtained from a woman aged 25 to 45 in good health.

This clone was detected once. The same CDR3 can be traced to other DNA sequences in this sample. DNA of the CDR3: TGTGCCAGCAGTTTAAGTCCTAACTATGGCTACACCTTC. It translates to CASSLSPNYGYTF. The V gene is TRBV27, the J gene TRBJ1-2, with no clear D. V lost 2 bases and J 0 bases, leaving 4 bases between the germline ends. The CDR3 sequence is 13 residues long. Germline-derived CDR1 and CDR2 are MNHEY and SMNVEV (reference sequence).

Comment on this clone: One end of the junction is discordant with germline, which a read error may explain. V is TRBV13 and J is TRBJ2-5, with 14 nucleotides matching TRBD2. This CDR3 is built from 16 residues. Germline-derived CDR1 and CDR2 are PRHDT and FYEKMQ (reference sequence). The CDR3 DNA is TGTGCCAGCAGCCTAGGGGGACTAGCGGGAGCGGAGACCCAGTACTTC. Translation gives CASSLGGLAGAETQYF.